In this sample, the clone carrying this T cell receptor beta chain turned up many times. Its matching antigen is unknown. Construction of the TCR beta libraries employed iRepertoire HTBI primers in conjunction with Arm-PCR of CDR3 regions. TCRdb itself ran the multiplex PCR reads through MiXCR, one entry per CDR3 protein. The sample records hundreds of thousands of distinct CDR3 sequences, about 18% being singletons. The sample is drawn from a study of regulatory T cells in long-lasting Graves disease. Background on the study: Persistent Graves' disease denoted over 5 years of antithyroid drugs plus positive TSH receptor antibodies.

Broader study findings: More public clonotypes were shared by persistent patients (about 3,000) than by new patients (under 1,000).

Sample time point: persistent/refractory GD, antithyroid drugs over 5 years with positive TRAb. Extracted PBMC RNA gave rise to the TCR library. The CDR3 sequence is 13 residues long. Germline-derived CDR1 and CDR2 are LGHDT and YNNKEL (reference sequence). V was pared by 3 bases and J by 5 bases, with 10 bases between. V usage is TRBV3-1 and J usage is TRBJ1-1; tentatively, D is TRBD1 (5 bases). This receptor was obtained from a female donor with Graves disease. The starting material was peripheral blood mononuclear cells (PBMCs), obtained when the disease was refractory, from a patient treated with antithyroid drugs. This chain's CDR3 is CASSQEGRTEAFF. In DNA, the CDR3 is TGTGCCAGCAGCCAGGAGGGGCGGACTGAAGCTTTCTTT.